The count of the clone carrying this T cell receptor beta chain is one. Antigen specificity is unknown. TCRdb re-analysed the reads in MiXCR, keeping a single row per CDR3 protein. The sample has some 590,000 distinct CDR3 sequences; under 45% are singletons. This sample was taken from a study of T cell repertoires in cytomegalovirus infection. Study summary: The authors relied on CMV epitopes, both recently identified HLA-C-restricted and well-studied HLA-B-restricted. Signatures in public TCR beta sequences pointed to both CMV infection and matching HLA type.

The germline CDR1 and CDR2 sequences are MNHEY and SMNVEV (reference sequence). Deletions cut 0 bases from V and 9 bases from J, with 15 bases between. This CDR3 has 15 amino acids. Whole-study results and caveats: Accumulated public TCR beta family frequency recognized individuals carrying CMV together with the relevant HLA. In two of eight donors, the top clonotype was HLA-C-restricted CMV-specific.

Specimen: cultured PBMCs, collected from culture after CMV antigen stimulation. This receptor was taken from a human donor in good health (CMV status not recorded). Some clones in this sample may be carry-over from other donors' samples. This chain uses TRBV27 with TRBJ1-5, with a tentative D call TRBD1 (6 bases). CDR3 loop: CASSLSMGGARPQHF. Written as DNA, the CDR3 is TGTGCCAGCAGTTTATCGATGGGGGGCGCGCGGCCCCAGCATTTT.